The present entry profiles one TCR beta chain with its context. Time point in this sample: after dendritic cell vaccination, including at tumor progression/relapse. This entry belongs to a study of glioma-infiltrating T cells after dendritic cell vaccination. Input was 2 to 2.5 ug genomic DNA, or all available if less. The primer mix had 60 V beta and 13 J beta primers. The protocol was immunoSEQ multiplex PCR, while the TCRdb copy is restricted to in-frame clones and leaves out a portion. The sample contains about 90,000 clones, roughly 87% of which appear only once. The CDR3 loop spans 15 amino acids. Per germline, CDR1 SNHLY and CDR2 FYNNEI. Trimming pared 5 bases from V and 3 bases from J, leaving 13 bases between.

The chain combines TRBV2 with TRBJ1-4; the D is unclear. The sequence derives from a human donor with glioblastoma. The sequences come from blood, collected after dendritic cell vaccination. In DNA, the CDR3 is TGTGCCAGCAGTACGCAATCGGGATCTAATGAAAAACTGTTTTTT. Translation gives CASSTQSGSNEKLFF.